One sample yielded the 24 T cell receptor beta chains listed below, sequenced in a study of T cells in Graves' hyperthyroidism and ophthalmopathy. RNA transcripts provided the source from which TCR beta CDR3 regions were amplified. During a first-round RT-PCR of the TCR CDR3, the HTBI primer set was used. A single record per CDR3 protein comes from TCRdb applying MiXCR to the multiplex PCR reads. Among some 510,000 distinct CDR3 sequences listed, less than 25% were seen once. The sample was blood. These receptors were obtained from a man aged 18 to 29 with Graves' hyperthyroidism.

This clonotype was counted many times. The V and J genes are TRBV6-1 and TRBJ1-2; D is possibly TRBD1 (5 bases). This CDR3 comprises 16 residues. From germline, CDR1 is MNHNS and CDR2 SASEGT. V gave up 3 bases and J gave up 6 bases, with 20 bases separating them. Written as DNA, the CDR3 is TGTGCCAGCAGTGAGAGGGGCACTCCGGGAACCAATGGCTACACCTTC. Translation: CASSERGTPGTNGYTF.

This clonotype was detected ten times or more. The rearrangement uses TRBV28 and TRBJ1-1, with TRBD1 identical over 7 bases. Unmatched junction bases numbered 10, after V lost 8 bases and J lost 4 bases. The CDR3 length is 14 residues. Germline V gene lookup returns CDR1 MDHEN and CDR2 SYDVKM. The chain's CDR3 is CASQTGEESTEAFF. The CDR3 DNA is TGTGCCAGCCAAACAGGGGAAGAGAGCACTGAAGCTTTCTTT.

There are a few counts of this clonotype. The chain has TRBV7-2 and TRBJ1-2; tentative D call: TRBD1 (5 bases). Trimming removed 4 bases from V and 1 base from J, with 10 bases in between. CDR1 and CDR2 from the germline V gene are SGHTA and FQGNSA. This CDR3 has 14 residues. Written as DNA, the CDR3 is TGTGCCAGCAGCTGGGGACGGCGTAACTATGGCTACACCTTC. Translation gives CASSWGRRNYGYTF.

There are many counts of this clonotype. The CDR3 spells CSAITGGEPQHF. The CDR3 nucleotides read TGCAGTGCCATTACAGGGGGAGAGCCCCAGCATTTT. The chain has TRBV20-1 and TRBJ1-5; 8 bases match TRBD1. The CDR3 contains 12 residues. Losses at the gene ends were 6 bases for V and 8 bases for J; bases not matched to a gene: 6. CDR1 is DFQATT and CDR2 is SNEGSKA in the germline V gene (reference sequence).

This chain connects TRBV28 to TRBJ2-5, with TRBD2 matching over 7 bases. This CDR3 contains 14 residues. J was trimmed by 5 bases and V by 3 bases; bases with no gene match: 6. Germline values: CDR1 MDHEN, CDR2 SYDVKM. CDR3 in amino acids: CASSLGGRWETQYF. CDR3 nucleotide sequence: TGTGCCAGCAGTTTGGGGGGGAGGTGGGAGACCCAGTACTTC.

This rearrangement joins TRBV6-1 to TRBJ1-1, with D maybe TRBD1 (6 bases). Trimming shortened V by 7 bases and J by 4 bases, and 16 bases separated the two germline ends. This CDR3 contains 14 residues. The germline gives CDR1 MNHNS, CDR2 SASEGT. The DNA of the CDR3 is TGTGCCAGCACCACGGGGGGGCTGGGCACTGAAGCTTTCTTT. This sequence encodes CASTTGGLGTEAFF.

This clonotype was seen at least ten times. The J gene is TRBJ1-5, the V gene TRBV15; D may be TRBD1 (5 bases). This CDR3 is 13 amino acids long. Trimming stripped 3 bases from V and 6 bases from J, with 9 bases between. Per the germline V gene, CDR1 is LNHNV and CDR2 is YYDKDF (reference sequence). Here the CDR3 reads CATSSKGSQPQHF. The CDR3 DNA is TGTGCCACCAGCAGCAAGGGGAGTCAGCCCCAGCATTTT.

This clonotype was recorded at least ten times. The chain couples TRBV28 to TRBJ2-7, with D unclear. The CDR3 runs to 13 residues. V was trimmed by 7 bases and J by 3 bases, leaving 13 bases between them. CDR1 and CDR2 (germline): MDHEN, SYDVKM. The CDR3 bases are TGTGCCAGCAAGTCAAGTTTCATCTACGAGCAGTACTTC. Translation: CASKSSFIYEQYF.

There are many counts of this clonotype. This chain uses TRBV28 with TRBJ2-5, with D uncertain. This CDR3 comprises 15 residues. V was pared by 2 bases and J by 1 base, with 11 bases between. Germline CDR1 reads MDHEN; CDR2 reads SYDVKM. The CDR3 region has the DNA TGTGCCAGCAGTTTAAGCCCAGGCATCCAAGAGACCCAGTACTTC. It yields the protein CASSLSPGIQETQYF.

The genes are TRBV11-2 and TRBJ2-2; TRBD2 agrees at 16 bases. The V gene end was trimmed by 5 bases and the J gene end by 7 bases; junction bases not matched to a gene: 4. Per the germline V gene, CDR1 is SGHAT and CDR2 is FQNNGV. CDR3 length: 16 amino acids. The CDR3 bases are TGTGCCAGCAGCCTGGGACTAGCGGGAGGGGTCGGGGAGCTGTTTTTT. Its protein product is CASSLGLAGGVGELFF. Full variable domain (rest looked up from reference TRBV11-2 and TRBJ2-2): EAGVAQSPRYKIIEKRQSVAFWCNPISGHATLYWYQQILGQGPKLLIQFQNNGVVDDSQLPKDRFSAERLKGVDSTLKIQPAKLEDSAVYLCASSLGLAGGVGELFFGEGSRLTVL.

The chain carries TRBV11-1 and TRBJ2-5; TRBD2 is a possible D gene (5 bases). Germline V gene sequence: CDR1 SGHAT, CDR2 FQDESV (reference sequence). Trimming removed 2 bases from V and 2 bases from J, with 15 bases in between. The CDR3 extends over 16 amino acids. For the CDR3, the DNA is TGTGCCAGCAGCTTACACCCCCTGAGGGTTCAAGAGACCCAGTACTTC. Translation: CASSLHPLRVQETQYF.

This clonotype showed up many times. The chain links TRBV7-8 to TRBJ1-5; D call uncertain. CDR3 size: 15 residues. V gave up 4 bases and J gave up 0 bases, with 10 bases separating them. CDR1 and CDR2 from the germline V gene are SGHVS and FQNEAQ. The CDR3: CASSSQRNSNQPQHF. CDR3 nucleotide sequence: TGTGCCAGCAGCTCTCAAAGAAATAGCAATCAGCCCCAGCATTTT.

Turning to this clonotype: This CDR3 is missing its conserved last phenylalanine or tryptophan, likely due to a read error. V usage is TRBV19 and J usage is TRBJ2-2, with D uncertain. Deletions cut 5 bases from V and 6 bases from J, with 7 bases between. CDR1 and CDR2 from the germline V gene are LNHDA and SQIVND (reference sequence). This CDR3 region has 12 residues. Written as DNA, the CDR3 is TGTGCCAGTAGTTTCAGCCCCGGGGAGCTGTTTTAT. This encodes CASSFSPGELFY.

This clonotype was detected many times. The CDR3 DNA is TGTGCCAGCAGTTTATCGAAGGTGGGACAGGCCAGAGGCGAGCAGTACTTC. Translation: CASSLSKVGQARGEQYF. This sequence joins TRBV12-3 or TRBV12-4 and TRBJ2-7, with TRBD1 matching 8 bases. V lost 2 bases to trimming and J lost 6 bases; unmatched junction nucleotides: 15. This CDR3 has 17 residues.

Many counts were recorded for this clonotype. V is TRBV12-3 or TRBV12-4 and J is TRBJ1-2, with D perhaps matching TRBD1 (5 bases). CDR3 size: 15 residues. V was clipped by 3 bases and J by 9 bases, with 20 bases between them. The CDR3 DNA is TGTGCCAGCAGTTTGAGGGCAGGGCCTTGGGATAGCTACACCTTC. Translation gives CASSLRAGPWDSYTF.

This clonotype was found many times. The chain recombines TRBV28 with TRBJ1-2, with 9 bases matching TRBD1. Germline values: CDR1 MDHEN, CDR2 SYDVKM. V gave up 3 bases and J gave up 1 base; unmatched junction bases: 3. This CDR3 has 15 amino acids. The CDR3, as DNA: TGTGCCAGCAGTTTGGGGACAGGGTATAACTATGGCTACACCTTC. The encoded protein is CASSLGTGYNYGYTF.

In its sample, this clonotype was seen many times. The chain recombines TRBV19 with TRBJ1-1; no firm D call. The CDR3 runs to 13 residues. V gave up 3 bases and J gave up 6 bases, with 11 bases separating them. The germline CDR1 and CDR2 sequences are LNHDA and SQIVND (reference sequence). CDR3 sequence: CASSILNGPEAFF. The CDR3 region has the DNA TGTGCCAGTAGTATCCTAAATGGGCCTGAAGCTTTCTTT.

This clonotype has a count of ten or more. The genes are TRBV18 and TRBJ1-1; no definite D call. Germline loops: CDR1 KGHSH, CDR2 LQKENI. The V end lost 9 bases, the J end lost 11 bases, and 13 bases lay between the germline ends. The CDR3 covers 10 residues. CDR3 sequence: CASSLRFAFF. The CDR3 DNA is TGTGCCAGTTCTCTCAGGTTTGCTTTCTTT.

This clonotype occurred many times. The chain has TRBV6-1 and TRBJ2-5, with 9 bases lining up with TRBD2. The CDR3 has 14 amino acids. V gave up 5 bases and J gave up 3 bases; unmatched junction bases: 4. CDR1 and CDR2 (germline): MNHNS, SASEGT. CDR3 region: CASSHSGGEETQYF. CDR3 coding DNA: TGTGCCAGCAGTCATAGCGGGGGAGAAGAGACCCAGTACTTC.

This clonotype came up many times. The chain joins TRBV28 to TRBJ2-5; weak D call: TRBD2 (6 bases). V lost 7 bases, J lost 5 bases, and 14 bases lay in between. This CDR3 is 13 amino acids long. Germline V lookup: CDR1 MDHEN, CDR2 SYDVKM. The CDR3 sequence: CASNGGARETQYF. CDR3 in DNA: TGTGCCAGCAATGGAGGGGCCAGGGAGACCCAGTACTTC.

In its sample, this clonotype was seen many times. In DNA, the CDR3 is TGTGCCAGCAGTTCCTGGGGAAGACAGTACGAGCAGTACTTC. Protein product: CASSSWGRQYEQYF. The rearrangement joins TRBV6-5 to TRBJ2-7; a weak D match, TRBD1 (5 bases). CDR3 length: 14 residues. V dropped 4 bases and J dropped 4 bases, with 14 bases sitting between them. In germline, CDR1 is MNHEY, CDR2 SVGAGI.

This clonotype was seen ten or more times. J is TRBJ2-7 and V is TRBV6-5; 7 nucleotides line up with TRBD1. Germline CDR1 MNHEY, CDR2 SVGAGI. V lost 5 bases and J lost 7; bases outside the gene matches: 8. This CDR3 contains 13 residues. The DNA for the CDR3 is TGTGCCAGCAGTAGTGAGGGGGCCCAGGAGCAGTACTTC. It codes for CASSSEGAQEQYF.

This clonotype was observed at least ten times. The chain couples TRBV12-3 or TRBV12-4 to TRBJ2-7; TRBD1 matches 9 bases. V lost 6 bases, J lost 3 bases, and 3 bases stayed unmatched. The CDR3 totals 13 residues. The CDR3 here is CASRRTGDYEQYF. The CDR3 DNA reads TGTGCCAGCAGGCGGACAGGGGACTACGAGCAGTACTTC.

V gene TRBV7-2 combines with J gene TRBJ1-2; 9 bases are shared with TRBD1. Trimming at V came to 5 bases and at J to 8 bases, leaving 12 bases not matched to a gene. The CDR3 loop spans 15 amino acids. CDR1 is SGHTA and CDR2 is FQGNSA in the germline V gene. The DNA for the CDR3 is TGTGCCAGCAGCCTCCGACGGGAACAGGGGGCGGGCTACACCTTC. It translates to CASSLRREQGAGYTF. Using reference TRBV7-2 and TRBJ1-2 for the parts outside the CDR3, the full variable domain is GAGVSQSPSNKVTEKGKDVELRCDPISGHTALYWYRQSLGQGLEFLIYFQGNSAPDKSGLPSDRFSAERTGGSVSTLTIQRTQQEDSAVYLCASSLRREQGAGYTFGSGTRLTVV.